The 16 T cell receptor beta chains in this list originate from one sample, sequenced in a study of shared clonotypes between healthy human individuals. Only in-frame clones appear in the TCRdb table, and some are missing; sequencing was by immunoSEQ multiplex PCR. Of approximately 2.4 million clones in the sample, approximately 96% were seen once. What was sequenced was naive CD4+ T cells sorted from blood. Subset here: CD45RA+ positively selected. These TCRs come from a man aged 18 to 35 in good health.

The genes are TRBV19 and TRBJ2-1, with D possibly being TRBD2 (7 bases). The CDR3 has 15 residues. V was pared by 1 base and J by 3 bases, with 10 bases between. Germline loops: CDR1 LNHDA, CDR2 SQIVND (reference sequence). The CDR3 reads CASSIAGGLYNEQFF. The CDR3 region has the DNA TGTGCCAGTAGTATAGCGGGGGGCCTCTACAATGAGCAGTTCTTC. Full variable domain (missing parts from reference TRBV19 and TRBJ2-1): DGGITQSPKYLFRKEGQNVTLSCEQNLNHDAMYWYRQDPGQGLRLIYYSQIVNDFQKGDIAEGYSVSREKKESFPLTVTSAQKNPTAFYLCASSIAGGLYNEQFFGPGTRLTVL.

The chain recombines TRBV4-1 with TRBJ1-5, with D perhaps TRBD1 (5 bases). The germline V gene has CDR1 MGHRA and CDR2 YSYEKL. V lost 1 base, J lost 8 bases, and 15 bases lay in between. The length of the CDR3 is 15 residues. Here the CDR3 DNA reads TGCGCCAGCAGCCAAGGCGGATTAGGGGAAAAGCCCCAGCATTTT. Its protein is CASSQGGLGEKPQHF.

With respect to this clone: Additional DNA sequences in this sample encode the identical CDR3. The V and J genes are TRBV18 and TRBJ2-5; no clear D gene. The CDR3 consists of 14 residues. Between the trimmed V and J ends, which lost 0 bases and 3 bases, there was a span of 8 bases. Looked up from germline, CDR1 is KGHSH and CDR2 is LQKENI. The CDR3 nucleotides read TGTGCCAGCTCACCACCGGGCCAGAAAGAGACCCAGTACTTC. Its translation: CASSPPGQKETQYF.

DNA of the CDR3: TGTGCCATCAGGAAAGGACAGGGCCACGAGCAGTACTTC. As protein: CAIRKGQGHEQYF. The chain is built from TRBV10-3 and TRBJ2-7; 8 nucleotides match TRBD1. Germline V gene lookup returns CDR1 ENHRY and CDR2 SYGVKD. V trimming: 6 bases; J trimming: 5 bases; junction bases outside the gene matches: 6. The CDR3 totals 13 residues.

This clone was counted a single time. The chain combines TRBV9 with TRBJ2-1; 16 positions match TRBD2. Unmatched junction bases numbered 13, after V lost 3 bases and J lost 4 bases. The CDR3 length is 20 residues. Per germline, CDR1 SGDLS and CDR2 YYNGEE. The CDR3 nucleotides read TGTGCCAGCAGCGCCGACCCCGGGACTAGCGGGAGGGCTTCTTACAATGAGCAGTTCTTC. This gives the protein CASSADPGTSGRASYNEQFF.

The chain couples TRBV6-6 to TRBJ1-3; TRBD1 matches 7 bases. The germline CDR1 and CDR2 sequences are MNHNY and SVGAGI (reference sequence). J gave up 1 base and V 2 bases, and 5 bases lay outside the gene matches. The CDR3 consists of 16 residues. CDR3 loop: CASSYDRVQSGNTIYF. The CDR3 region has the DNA TGTGCCAGCAGTTACGACAGGGTTCAGTCTGGAAACACCATATATTTT.

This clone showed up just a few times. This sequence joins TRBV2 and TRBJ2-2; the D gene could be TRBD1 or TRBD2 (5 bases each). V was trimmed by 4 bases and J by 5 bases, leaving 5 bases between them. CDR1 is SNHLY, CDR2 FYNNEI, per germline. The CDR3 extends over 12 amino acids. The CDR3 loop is CASSGGTGELFF. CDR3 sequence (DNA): TGTGCCAGCAGTGGGGGGACCGGGGAGCTGTTTTTT.

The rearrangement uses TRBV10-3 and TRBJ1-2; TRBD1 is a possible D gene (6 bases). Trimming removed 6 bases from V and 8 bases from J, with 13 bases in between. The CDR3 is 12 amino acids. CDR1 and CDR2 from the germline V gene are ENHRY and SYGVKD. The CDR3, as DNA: TGTGCCATCAGCCGGGGGCAATACGGCTACACCTTC. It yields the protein CAISRGQYGYTF.

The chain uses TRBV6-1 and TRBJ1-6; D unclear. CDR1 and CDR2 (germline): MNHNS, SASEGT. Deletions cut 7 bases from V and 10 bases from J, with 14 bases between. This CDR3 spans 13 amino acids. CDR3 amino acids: CASTPGGGSPLHF. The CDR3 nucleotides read TGTGCCAGCACTCCGGGCGGAGGATCACCCCTCCACTTT.

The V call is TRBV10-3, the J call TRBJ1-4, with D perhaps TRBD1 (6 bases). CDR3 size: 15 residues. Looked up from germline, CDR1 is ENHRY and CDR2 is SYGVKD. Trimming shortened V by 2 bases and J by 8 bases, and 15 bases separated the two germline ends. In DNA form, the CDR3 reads TGTGCCATCAGTGAGGGAACAGGGAGTGGGGAAAAACTGTTTTTT. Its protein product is CAISEGTGSGEKLFF.

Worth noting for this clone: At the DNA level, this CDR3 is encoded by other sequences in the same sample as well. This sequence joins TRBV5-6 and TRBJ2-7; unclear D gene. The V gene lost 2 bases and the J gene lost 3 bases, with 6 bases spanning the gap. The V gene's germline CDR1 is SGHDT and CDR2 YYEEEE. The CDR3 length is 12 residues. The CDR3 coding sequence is TGTGCCAGCAGCTTAGGGCACTACGAGCAGTACTTC. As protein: CASSLGHYEQYF.

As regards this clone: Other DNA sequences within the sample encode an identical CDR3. The CDR3 sequence is CAWSVTGGETQYF. In nucleotides, the CDR3 is TGTGCCTGGAGTGTCACCGGAGGGGAGACCCAGTACTTC. The V and J genes are TRBV30 and TRBJ2-5, with TRBD2 as a possible D gene (6 bases). Looked up from germline, CDR1 is GTSNPN and CDR2 is SVGIG (reference sequence). The CDR3 has 13 residues. V lost 0 bases, J lost 5 bases, and 10 bases lay in between. Full variable domain (missing parts from reference TRBV30 and TRBJ2-5): SQTIHQWPATLVQPVGSPLSLECTVEGTSNPNLYWYRQAAGRGLQLLFYSVGIGQISSEVPQNLSASRPQDRQFILSSKKLLLSDSGFYLCAWSVTGGETQYFGPGTRLLVL.

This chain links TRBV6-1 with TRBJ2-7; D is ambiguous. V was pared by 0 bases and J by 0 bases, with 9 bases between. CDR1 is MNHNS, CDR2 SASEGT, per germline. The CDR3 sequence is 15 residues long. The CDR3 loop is CASSEAKGSSYEQYF. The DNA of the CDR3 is TGTGCCAGCAGTGAAGCGAAGGGTTCCTCCTACGAGCAGTACTTC.

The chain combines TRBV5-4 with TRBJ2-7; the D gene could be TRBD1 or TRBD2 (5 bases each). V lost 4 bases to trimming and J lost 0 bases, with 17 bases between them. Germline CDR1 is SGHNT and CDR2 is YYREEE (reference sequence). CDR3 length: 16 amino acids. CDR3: CASSKDPGAPSYEQYF. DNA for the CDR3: TGTGCCAGCAGCAAAGACCCCGGGGCCCCCTCCTACGAGCAGTACTTC.

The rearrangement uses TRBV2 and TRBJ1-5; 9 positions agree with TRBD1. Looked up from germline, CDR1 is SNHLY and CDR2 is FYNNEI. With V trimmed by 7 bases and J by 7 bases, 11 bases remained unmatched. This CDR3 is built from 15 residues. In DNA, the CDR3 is TGTGCCAGCAAGCGGACAGGGGAGGCGAGACAGCCCCAGCATTTT. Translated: CASKRTGEARQPQHF.

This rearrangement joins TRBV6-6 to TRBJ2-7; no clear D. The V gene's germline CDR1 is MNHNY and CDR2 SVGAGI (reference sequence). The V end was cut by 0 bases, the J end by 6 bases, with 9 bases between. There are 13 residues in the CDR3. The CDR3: CASSYSEAREQYF. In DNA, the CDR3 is TGTGCCAGCAGTTACTCAGAGGCCCGCGAGCAGTACTTC.